The 11 T cell receptor beta chains listed next were all sequenced from one sample in a study of blood T cell repertoires in COVID-19. The data were produced by immunoSEQ multiplex PCR, yet TCRdb's version contains in-frame clones alone and is incomplete. The sample holds 200,000 or so clones, roughly 90% seen once. The sample was PBMCs or T cells enriched from blood (not recorded which). Receptor source: a woman aged 18-35 years who had recovered from COVID-19.

V is TRBV5-1 and J is TRBJ2-2, with 9 bases that match TRBD2. V lost 7 bases, J lost 6 bases, and 13 bases stayed unmatched. The CDR3 has 16 residues. Looked up from germline, CDR1 is SGHRS and CDR2 is YFSETQ. The CDR3 coding sequence is TGCGCCAGCCGACCGACCGGGACTAGCCTGGCCGGGGAGCTGTTTTTT. Translating gives CASRPTGTSLAGELFF.

The chain joins TRBV12-3 or TRBV12-4 to TRBJ2-1; maybe TRBD2 (5 bases). CDR3 size: 13 residues. Deletions cut 3 bases from V and 6 bases from J, with 9 bases between. The CDR3 nucleotides read TGTGCCAGCAGTTTCACCCTAGCCAATGAGCAGTTCTTC. It translates to CASSFTLANEQFF.

This rearrangement joins TRBV29-1 to TRBJ2-6; TRBD1 agrees at 7 bases. The CDR3 contains 15 residues. J lost 1 base, V lost 4 bases, and 4 bases had no gene match. In germline, CDR1 is SQVTM, CDR2 ANQGSEA. CDR3 sequence reads: CSVGQGLSGANVLTF. The DNA of the CDR3 is TGCAGCGTTGGACAGGGCTTGTCTGGGGCCAACGTCCTGACTTTC.

The J gene is TRBJ2-7, the V gene TRBV6-2 or TRBV6-3, with D tentatively TRBD2 (5 bases). Trimming took 3 bases from V and 3 from J, leaving 15 bases between them. The CDR3 is 15 residues long. Germline-derived CDR1 and CDR2 are MNHEY and SVGEGT. The CDR3 DNA is TGTGCCAGCAGTTATGGACTGAACCCGGACTACGAGCAGTACTTC. Translating gives CASSYGLNPDYEQYF.

The J gene is TRBJ1-3, the V gene TRBV2; 8 bases line up with TRBD1. Germline lookup yields CDR1 SNHLY and CDR2 FYNNEI. The length of the CDR3 is 15 residues. Losses at the gene ends were 6 bases for V and 1 base for J; bases not matched to a gene: 5. The CDR3 DNA follows: TGTGCCAGCAGCGTACGGACAGGGTCTGGAAACACCATATATTTT. This sequence encodes CASSVRTGSGNTIYF.

V gene TRBV27 combines with J gene TRBJ2-1, with 9 bases that match TRBD2. The CDR3 contains 16 residues. Germline lookup yields CDR1 MNHEY and CDR2 SMNVEV (reference sequence). V lost 6 bases, J lost 8 bases, and 14 bases stayed unmatched. The CDR3 here is CASSHFPGLANDEQFF. CDR3 sequence (DNA): TGTGCCAGCAGCCACTTCCCGGGACTAGCAAACGATGAGCAGTTCTTC.

The chain recombines TRBV12-3 or TRBV12-4 with TRBJ2-3; D might be TRBD1 (5 bases). The ends were cut back, 2 bases at V and 6 bases at J, with 6 bases in the middle. This CDR3 has 12 amino acids. CDR3 amino acids: CASSLKGDTQYF. The CDR3 DNA is TGTGCCAGCAGTTTAAAGGGGGATACGCAGTATTTT.

This chain uses TRBV27 with TRBJ2-7; TRBD2 is a possible D gene (7 bases). Germline V lookup: CDR1 MNHEY, CDR2 SMNVEV (reference sequence). V dropped 1 base and J dropped 3 bases, with 16 bases sitting between them. The CDR3 length is 16 residues. The chain's CDR3 is CASSLYRGGLGYEQYF. For the CDR3, the DNA is TGTGCCAGCAGTTTATATAGGGGGGGCCTCGGCTACGAGCAGTACTTC.

The J gene is TRBJ2-2, the V gene TRBV19, with TRBD1 identical over 7 bases. V lost 7 bases and J lost 4; bases outside the gene matches: 6. The germline gives CDR1 LNHDA, CDR2 SQIVND (reference sequence). The CDR3 totals 14 residues. In nucleotides, the CDR3 is TGTGCCAGTATCCGGGACAGTACCACCGGGGAGCTGTTTTTT. This gives the protein CASIRDSTTGELFF. The variable domain in full, with the rest retrieved from reference TRBV19 and TRBJ2-2, is DGGITQSPKYLFRKEGQNVTLSCEQNLNHDAMYWYRQDPGQGLRLIYYSQIVNDFQKGDIAEGYSVSREKKESFPLTVTSAQKNPTAFYLCASIRDSTTGELFFGEGSRLTVL.

The V gene is TRBV5-5, the J gene TRBJ2-2; D not resolved. Per the germline V gene, CDR1 is SGHKS and CDR2 is YYEKEE (reference sequence). The V gene lost 5 bases and the J gene lost 4 bases, with 6 bases spanning the gap. CDR3 length: 12 amino acids. The CDR3 bases are TGTGCCAGCAGTTGGGCCACCGGGGAGCTGTTTTTT. It is translated as CASSWATGELFF. The complete variable domain, with remaining parts taken from reference TRBV5-5 and TRBJ2-2, reads DAGVTQSPTHLIKTRGQQVTLRCSPISGHKSVSWYQQVLGQGPQFIFQYYEKEERGRGNFPDRFSARQFPNYSSELNVNALLLGDSALYLCASSWATGELFFGEGSRLTVL.

The chain uses TRBV11-2 and TRBJ2-3; D may be TRBD1 (5 bases). With 1 base removed from V and 0 bases from J, the gap between germline ends came to 8 bases. The CDR3 runs to 15 residues. Germline lookup yields CDR1 SGHAT and CDR2 FQNNGV. The CDR3 loop reads CASSLGAGSTDTQYF. CDR3 sequence (DNA): TGTGCCAGCAGCTTAGGTGCAGGGAGCACAGATACGCAGTATTTT. The full variable domain, completed using reference TRBV11-2 and TRBJ2-3, is EAGVAQSPRYKIIEKRQSVAFWCNPISGHATLYWYQQILGQGPKLLIQFQNNGVVDDSQLPKDRFSAERLKGVDSTLKIQPAKLEDSAVYLCASSLGAGSTDTQYFGPGTRLTVL.